This TCR beta chain derives from a study of response to subunit inactivated influenza vaccine. General study findings and limits: The study's authors posited that every seasonal influenza vaccination enlists few new T cells.

This clonotype was detected ten times or more. What it binds is unknown. TCRdb itself ran the RT-PCR reads through MiXCR, one entry per CDR3 protein. The sample carries approximately 730,000 distinct CDR3 sequences, around 14% recorded once. This material consisted of PBMCs from blood, taken approximately 15 days before vaccination. The sequence derives from a man aged 45-65 years who received an inactivated influenza vaccine.

DNA of the CDR3: TGTGCCAGCAGCCAAGAGGCAGGGACCTATAATTCACCCCTCCACTTT. This codes for CASSQEAGTYNSPLHF. The chain joins TRBV4-2 to TRBJ1-6; D perhaps matches TRBD1 (5 bases). The CDR3 sequence is 16 residues long. With 0 bases removed from V and 2 bases from J, the gap between germline ends came to 8 bases. CDR1 LGHNA and CDR2 YNFKEQ come from the germline V gene.